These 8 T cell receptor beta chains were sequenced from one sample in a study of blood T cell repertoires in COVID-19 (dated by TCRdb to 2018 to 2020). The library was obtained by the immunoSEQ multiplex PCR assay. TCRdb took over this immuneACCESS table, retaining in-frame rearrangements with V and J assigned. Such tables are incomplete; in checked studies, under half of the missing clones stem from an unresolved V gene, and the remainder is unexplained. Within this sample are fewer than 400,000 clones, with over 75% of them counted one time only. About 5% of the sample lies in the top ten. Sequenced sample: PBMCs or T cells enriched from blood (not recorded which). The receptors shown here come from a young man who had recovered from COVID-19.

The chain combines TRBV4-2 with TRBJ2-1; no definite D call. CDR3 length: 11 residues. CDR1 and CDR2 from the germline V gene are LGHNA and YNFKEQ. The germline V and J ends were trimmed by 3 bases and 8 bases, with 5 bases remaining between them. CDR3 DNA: TGTGCCAGCAGCCACGAGCATGAGCAGTTCTTC. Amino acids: CASSHEHEQFF.

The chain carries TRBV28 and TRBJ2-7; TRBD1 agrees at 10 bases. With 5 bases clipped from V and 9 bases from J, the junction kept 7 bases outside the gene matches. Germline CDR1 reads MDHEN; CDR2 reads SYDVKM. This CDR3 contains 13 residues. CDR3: CASSPGDRGWQYF. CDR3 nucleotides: TGTGCCAGCAGTCCAGGGGACAGGGGATGGCAGTACTTC.

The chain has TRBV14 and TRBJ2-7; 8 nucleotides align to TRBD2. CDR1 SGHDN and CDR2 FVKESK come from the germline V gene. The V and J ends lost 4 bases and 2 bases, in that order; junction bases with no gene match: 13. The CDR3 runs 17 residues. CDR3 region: CASSPKRRGGNTYEQYF. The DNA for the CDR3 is TGTGCCAGCAGCCCAAAGCGCCGGGGGGGAAATACCTACGAGCAGTACTTC.

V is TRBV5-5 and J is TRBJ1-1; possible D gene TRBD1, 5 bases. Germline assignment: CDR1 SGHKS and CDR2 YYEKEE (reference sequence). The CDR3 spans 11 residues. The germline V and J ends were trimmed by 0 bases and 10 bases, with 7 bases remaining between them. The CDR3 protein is CASSLGRGAFF. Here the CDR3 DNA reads TGTGCCAGCAGCTTGGGAAGGGGAGCTTTCTTT. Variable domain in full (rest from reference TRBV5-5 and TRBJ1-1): DAGVTQSPTHLIKTRGQQVTLRCSPISGHKSVSWYQQVLGQGPQFIFQYYEKEERGRGNFPDRFSARQFPNYSSELNVNALLLGDSALYLCASSLGRGAFFGQGTRLTVV.

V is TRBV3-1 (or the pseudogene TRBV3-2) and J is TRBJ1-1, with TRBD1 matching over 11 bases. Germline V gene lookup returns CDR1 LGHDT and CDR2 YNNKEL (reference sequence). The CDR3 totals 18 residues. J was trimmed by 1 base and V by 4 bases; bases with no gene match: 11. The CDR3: CASSLGQGAPGGNTEAFF. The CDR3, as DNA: TGTGCCAGCAGCCTAGGACAGGGGGCGCCAGGTGGGAACACTGAAGCTTTCTTT.

The CDR3 loop reads CASSSTSGVLDEQFF. CDR3 nucleotides: TGTGCCAGCAGTAGTACTAGCGGGGTGTTGGATGAGCAGTTCTTC. This sequence joins TRBV11-2 and TRBJ2-1; 10 bases line up with TRBD2. Looked up from germline, CDR1 is SGHAT and CDR2 is FQNNGV. CDR3 length: 15 residues. V lost 6 bases, J lost 8 bases, and 10 bases stayed unmatched. Full variable domain (remainder filled in from reference TRBV11-2 and TRBJ2-1): EAGVAQSPRYKIIEKRQSVAFWCNPISGHATLYWYQQILGQGPKLLIQFQNNGVVDDSQLPKDRFSAERLKGVDSTLKIQPAKLEDSAVYLCASSSTSGVLDEQFFGPGTRLTVL.

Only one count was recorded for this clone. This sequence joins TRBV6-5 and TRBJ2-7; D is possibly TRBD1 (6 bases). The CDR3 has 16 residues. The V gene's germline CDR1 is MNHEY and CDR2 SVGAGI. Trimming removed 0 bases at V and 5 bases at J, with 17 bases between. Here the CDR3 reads CASSYSGGNYMDEQYF. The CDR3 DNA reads TGTGCCAGCAGTTACTCAGGGGGAAACTATATGGACGAGCAGTACTTC.

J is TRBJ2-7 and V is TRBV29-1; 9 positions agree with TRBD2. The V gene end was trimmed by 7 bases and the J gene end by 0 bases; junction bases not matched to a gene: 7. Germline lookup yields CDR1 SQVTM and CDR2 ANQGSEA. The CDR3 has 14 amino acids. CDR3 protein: CSALKAGGSYEQYF. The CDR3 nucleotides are TGCAGCGCCCTAAAAGCGGGGGGCTCCTACGAGCAGTACTTC.